The clone carrying this T cell receptor (beta chain) was found a few times. Its target is unknown. This sample was included in a study of cytomegalovirus exposure and HLA in healthy donors. Broader study findings: More than 150 TCR beta chains were listed as cytomegalovirus-associated.

The method was immunoSEQ multiplex PCR; TCRdb's version includes in-frame clones alone and lacks a portion of them. Of around 60,000 clones in the sample, almost 97% were seen once. The specimen was PBMCs. This sequence was found in a woman younger than 30 in good health and CMV-seronegative.

The CDR3 is CASSLHGGGYTEAFF. The CDR3, as DNA: TGCGCCAGCAGCCTCCACGGGGGGGGTTACACTGAAGCTTTCTTT. V gene TRBV4-3 combines with J gene TRBJ1-1; TRBD1 is a possible D gene (5 bases). The V end lost 4 bases, the J end lost 3 bases, and 15 bases lay between the germline ends. This CDR3 region has 15 residues. Looked up from germline, CDR1 is LGHNA and CDR2 is YSLEER.